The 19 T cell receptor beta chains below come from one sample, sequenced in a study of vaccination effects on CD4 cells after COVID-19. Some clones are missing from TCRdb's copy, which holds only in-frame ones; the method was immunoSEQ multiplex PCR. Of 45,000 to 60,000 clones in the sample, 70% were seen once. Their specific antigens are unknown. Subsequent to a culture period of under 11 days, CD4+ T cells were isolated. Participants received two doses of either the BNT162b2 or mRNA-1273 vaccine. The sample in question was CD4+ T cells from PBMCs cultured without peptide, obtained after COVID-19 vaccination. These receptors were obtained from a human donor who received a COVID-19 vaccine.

The CDR3 DNA reads TGCGCCAGCAGCCAAGACCTCTCGGGGGGCCTCACTGAAGCTTTCTTT. Protein product: CASSQDLSGGLTEAFF. The V and J genes are TRBV4-1 and TRBJ1-1; D is perhaps TRBD1 (6 bases). V was shortened by 0 bases and J by 4 bases, with 15 bases between the two germline ends. This CDR3 has 16 amino acids. Germline V gene lookup returns CDR1 MGHRA and CDR2 YSYEKL.

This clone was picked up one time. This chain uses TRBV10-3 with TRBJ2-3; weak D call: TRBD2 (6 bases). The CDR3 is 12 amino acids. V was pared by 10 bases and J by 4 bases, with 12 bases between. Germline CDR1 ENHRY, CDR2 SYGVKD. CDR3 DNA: TGTGCCAGCGGGACGGGAGCAGATACGCAGTATTTT. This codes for CASGTGADTQYF.

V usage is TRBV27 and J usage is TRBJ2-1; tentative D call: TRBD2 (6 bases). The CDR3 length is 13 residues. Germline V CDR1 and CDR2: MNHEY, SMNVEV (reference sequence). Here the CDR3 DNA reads TGTGTCCGAAGACGGGACTTTTACCGTGAGCAGTTCTTC. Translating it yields CVRRRDFYREQFF.

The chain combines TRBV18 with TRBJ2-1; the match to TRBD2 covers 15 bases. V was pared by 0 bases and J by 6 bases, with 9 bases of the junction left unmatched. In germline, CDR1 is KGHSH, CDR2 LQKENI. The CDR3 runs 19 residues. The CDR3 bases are TGTGCCAGCTCACCACCGCGGACTAGCGGGGGGGCCGGGGGCAATGAGCAGTTCTTC. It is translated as CASSPPRTSGGAGGNEQFF.

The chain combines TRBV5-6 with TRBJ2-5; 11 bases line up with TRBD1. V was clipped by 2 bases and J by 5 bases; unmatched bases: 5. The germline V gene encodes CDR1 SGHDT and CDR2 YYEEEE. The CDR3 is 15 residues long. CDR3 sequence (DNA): TGTGCCAGCAGCTTAGGACAGGGGGCGCTGGAGACCCAGTACTTC. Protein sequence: CASSLGQGALETQYF.

The CDR3 DNA reads as TGTGCCAGTAGTTCTCCGGGGTCCTCCCAAGAGACCCAGTACTTC. It translates to CASSSPGSSQETQYF. The chain recombines TRBV19 with TRBJ2-5; possible D gene TRBD2, 5 bases. V dropped 5 bases and J dropped 1 base, with 14 bases sitting between them. Germline lookup yields CDR1 LNHDA and CDR2 SQIVND (reference sequence). The CDR3 has 15 amino acids.

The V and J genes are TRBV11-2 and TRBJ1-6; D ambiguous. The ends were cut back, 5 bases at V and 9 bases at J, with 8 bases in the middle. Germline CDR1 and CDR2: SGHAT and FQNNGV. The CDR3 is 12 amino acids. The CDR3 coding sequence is TGTGCCAGCAGCGTCGCTCTTTCACCCCTCCACTTT. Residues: CASSVALSPLHF.

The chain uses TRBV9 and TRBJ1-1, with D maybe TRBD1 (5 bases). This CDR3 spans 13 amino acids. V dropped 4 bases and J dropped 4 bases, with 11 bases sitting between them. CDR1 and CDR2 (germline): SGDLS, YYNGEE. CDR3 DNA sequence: TGTGCCAGCAGCCACCCGAGGGGCACTGAAGCTTTCTTT. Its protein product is CASSHPRGTEAFF.

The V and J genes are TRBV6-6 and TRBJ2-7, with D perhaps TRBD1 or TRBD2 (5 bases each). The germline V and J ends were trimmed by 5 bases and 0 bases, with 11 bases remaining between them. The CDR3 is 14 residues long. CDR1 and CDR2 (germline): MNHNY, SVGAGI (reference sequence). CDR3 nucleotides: TGTGCCAGCAGTAGGGAAGGGACCTCCTACGAGCAGTACTTC. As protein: CASSREGTSYEQYF.

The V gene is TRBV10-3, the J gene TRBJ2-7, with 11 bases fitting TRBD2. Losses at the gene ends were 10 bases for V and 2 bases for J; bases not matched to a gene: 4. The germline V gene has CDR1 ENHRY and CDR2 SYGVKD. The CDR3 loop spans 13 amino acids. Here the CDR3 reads CATALAGAYEQYF. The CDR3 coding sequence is TGTGCCACCGCACTAGCGGGGGCCTACGAGCAGTACTTC.

CDR3 bases: TGTGCCAGCAGGTCGAGGGACAATTCACCCCTCCACTTT. As protein: CASRSRDNSPLHF. The chain uses TRBV6-5 and TRBJ1-6; perhaps TRBD1 as D (5 bases). The CDR3 has 13 residues. V was shortened by 6 bases and J by 7 bases, with 10 bases between the two germline ends. The germline gives CDR1 MNHEY, CDR2 SVGAGI.

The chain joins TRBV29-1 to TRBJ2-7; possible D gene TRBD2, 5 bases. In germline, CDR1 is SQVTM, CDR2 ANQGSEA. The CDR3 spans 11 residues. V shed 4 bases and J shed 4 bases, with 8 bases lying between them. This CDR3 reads CSVGTGYEQYF. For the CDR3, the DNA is TGCAGCGTTGGCACGGGATACGAGCAGTACTTC.

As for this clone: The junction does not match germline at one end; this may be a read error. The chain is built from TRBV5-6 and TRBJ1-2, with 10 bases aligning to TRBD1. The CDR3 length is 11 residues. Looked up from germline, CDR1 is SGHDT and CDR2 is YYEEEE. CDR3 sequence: CASSFRGQGAF. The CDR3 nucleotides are TGTGCCAGCAGCTTTCGTGGACAGGGGGCCTTC.

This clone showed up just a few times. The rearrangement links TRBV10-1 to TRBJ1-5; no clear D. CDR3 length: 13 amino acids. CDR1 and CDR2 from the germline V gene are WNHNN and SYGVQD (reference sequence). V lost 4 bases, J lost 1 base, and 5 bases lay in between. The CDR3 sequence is CASSAQSNQPQHF. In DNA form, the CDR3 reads TGCGCCAGCAGTGCACAGAGCAATCAGCCCCAGCATTTT.

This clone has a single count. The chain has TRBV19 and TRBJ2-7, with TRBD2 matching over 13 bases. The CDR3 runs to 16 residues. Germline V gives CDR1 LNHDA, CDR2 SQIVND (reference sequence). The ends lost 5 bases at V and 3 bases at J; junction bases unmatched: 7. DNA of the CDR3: TGTGCCAGTAGTGTCGATACTAGCGGGAGGGACTACGAGCAGTACTTC. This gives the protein CASSVDTSGRDYEQYF.

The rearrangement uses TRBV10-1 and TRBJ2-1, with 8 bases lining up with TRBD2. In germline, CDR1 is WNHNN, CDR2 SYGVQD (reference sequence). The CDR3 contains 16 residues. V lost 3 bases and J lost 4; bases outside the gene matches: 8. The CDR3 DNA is TGCGCCAGCAGTGATCTTGACAGCGGGAGTTACAATGAGCAGTTCTTC. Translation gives CASSDLDSGSYNEQFF.

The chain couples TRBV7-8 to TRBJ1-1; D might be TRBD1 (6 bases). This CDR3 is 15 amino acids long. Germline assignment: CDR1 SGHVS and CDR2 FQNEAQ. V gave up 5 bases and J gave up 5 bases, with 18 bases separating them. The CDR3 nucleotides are TGTGCCAGCAGCGCTATGACAGGATGGGGGACTGAAGCTTTCTTT. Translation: CASSAMTGWGTEAFF.

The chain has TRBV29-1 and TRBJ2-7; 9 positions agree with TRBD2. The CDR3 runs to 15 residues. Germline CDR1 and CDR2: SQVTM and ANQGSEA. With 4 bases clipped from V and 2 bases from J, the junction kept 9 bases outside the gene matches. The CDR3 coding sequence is TGCAGCGTTGCGTCGCGGGAGGGCCGCGCCTACGAGCAGTACTTC. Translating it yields CSVASREGRAYEQYF.

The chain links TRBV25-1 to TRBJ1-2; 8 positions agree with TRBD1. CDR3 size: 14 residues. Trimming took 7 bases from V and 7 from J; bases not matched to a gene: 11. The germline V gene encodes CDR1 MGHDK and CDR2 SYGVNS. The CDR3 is CASKHFGQGSGYTF. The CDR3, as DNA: TGTGCCAGCAAACACTTTGGACAGGGATCTGGCTACACCTTC.